The 15 T cell receptor beta chains listed next were all sequenced from one sample in a study of cytomegalovirus exposure and HLA in healthy donors. Primers included in the PCR were 60 Vbeta and 13 Jbeta primers. Some clones are missing from TCRdb's copy, which holds only in-frame ones; the method was immunoSEQ multiplex PCR. Altogether 140,000 to 150,000 clones are present, 65% to 80% being singletons, with the ten largest covering around 13%. Sequencing was performed on PBMCs. These receptors originate from a man in his forties in good health and CMV-seropositive.

The chain is built from TRBV5-6 and TRBJ2-5, with 7 bases identical to TRBD2. Trimming removed 0 bases from V and 5 bases from J; junction bases left unmatched: 4. Germline loops: CDR1 SGHDT, CDR2 YYEEEE. The CDR3 covers 14 residues. The DNA for the CDR3 is TGTGCCAGCAGCTTGGCACGCGGGAGTGAGACCCAGTACTTC. Translation: CASSLARGSETQYF.

This chain connects TRBV19 to TRBJ2-1; 9 bases map to TRBD1. Losses at the gene ends were 4 bases for V and 4 bases for J; bases not matched to a gene: 8. Germline V lookup: CDR1 LNHDA, CDR2 SQIVND (reference sequence). The CDR3 loop spans 16 amino acids. The CDR3, as DNA: TGTGCCAGTAGTACCGCGACAGGGGGTGGTTACAATGAGCAGTTCTTC. Translated, it gives CASSTATGGGYNEQFF.

The genes are TRBV7-8 and TRBJ2-3, with a weak D call TRBD2 (6 bases). CDR1 and CDR2 from the germline V gene are SGHVS and FQNEAQ. V lost 5 bases, J lost 0 bases, and 9 bases lay in between. The CDR3 sequence is 14 residues long. CDR3 region: CASSPGTSTDTQYF. The CDR3 DNA is TGTGCCAGCAGCCCCGGGACTAGCACAGATACGCAGTATTTT.

V usage is TRBV7-2 and J usage is TRBJ1-2; 8 bases fit TRBD1. Germline CDR1 is SGHTA and CDR2 is FQGNSA. The CDR3 is 14 residues long. V shed 4 bases and J 3 bases; nucleotides not matched to a gene: 4. The CDR3, as DNA: TGTGCCAGCAGCTCTACAGGGGGTCACTATGGCTACACCTTC. It specifies CASSSTGGHYGYTF.

The chain uses TRBV6-1 and TRBJ2-7, with 7 bases identical to TRBD1. Trimming cost V 5 bases and J 3 bases; bases outside gene matches: 7. CDR3 length: 14 amino acids. Germline V gene data show CDR1 as MNHNS and CDR2 as SASEGT. Here the CDR3 reads CASSLSGTVYEQYF. The CDR3 DNA sequence: TGTGCCAGCAGTTTGTCCGGGACAGTCTACGAGCAGTACTTC.

This clone was seen only once. This chain joins TRBV5-1 and TRBJ1-2; 11 bases are a match to TRBD1. The germline V gene encodes CDR1 SGHRS and CDR2 YFSETQ. V was clipped by 4 bases and J by 10 bases; unmatched bases: 12. The CDR3 is made up of 15 amino acids. The CDR3 region is CASSRRPGTGGIYTF. CDR3 DNA: TGCGCCAGCAGCCGACGACCGGGGACAGGGGGAATCTACACCTTC.

The V gene is TRBV7-9, the J gene TRBJ2-1; TRBD2 aligns across 10 bases. V was pared by 6 bases and J by 8 bases, with 7 bases of the junction left unmatched. This CDR3 is 14 amino acids long. Looked up from germline, CDR1 is SEHNR and CDR2 is FQNEAQ (reference sequence). The CDR3 bases are TGTGCCAGCAGTATAGCGGGAGGTTCTGATGAGCAGTTCTTC. It codes for CASSIAGGSDEQFF.

The CDR3: CASSLGTSDSGANVLTF. The CDR3 nucleotides are TGCGCCAGCAGCTTGGGTACCAGCGACTCTGGGGCCAACGTCCTGACTTTC. The rearrangement joins TRBV5-1 to TRBJ2-6; D is ambiguous. V gave up 0 bases and J gave up 0 bases, with 10 bases separating them. Germline values: CDR1 SGHRS, CDR2 YFSETQ. The CDR3 is 17 amino acids.

In this sample, this clone turned up a few times. This sequence joins TRBV15 and TRBJ1-5; D remains unclear. CDR3 length equals 15 residues. Germline CDR1 reads LNHNV; CDR2 reads YYDKDF (reference sequence). V was shortened by 1 base and J by 5 bases, with 12 bases between the two germline ends. The CDR3 spells CATSRVREAYQPQHF. The CDR3 nucleotides are TGTGCCACCAGCAGAGTAAGAGAGGCCTATCAGCCCCAGCATTTT.

The chain has TRBV4-3 and TRBJ1-2; the D gene is possibly TRBD1 (6 bases). V shed 1 base and J shed 1 base, with 22 bases lying between them. Germline V CDR1 and CDR2: LGHNA, YSLEER. The CDR3 extends over 19 amino acids. The DNA of the CDR3 is TGCGCCAGCAGCCAAGTCCCTGGTGGCTCGAGGGGGTATAACTATGGCTACACCTTC. It translates to CASSQVPGGSRGYNYGYTF.

The chain is built from TRBV30 and TRBJ1-2, with no clear D. This CDR3 region has 14 residues. The V end lost 5 bases, the J end lost 9 bases, and 22 bases lay between the germline ends. The germline V gene encodes CDR1 GTSNPN and CDR2 SVGIG (reference sequence). As DNA, the CDR3 is TGTGCCTGGCATCCCCCGGGTTGGGCCGGGAGCTACACCTTC. Amino acids: CAWHPPGWAGSYTF.

This clone was found once. The rearrangement links TRBV9 to TRBJ2-7, with a weak D call TRBD2 (5 bases). CDR3 length equals 15 residues. V shed 2 bases and J shed 0 bases, with 12 bases lying between them. Germline CDR1 SGDLS, CDR2 YYNGEE. The CDR3 is CASSVSGLSSYEQYF. CDR3 DNA sequence: TGTGCCAGCAGCGTCAGCGGCTTGAGCTCCTACGAGCAGTACTTC.

This rearrangement joins TRBV9 to TRBJ2-5; D is ambiguous. In germline, CDR1 is SGDLS, CDR2 YYNGEE. The CDR3 loop spans 12 amino acids. V lost 3 bases and J lost 7, with 10 bases in between. The CDR3 DNA follows: TGTGCCAGCAGCGGAGGTGTAGGGACCCAGTACTTC. Translation gives CASSGGVGTQYF.

The chain is built from TRBV6-5 and TRBJ2-5; 12 bases agree with TRBD2. The closer fit of TRBJ2-7 to the DNA end suggests the J call may be wrong. The V gene's germline CDR1 is MNHEY and CDR2 SVGAGI. This CDR3 is built from 14 residues. CDR3 region: CASTSGTSGREQYF. CDR3 nucleotides: TGTGCCAGCACCTCCGGGACTAGCGGGCGCGAGCAGTACTTC.

The chain uses TRBV12-5 and TRBJ2-7; 7 bases line up with TRBD1. The germline CDR1 and CDR2 sequences are LGHNT and FRNRAP. This CDR3 is 16 amino acids long. With 2 bases clipped from V and 3 bases from J, the junction kept 10 bases outside the gene matches. CDR3 sequence: CASGLPHYRGNYEQYF. In nucleotides, the CDR3 is TGTGCTAGTGGTTTGCCTCACTACAGGGGAAACTACGAGCAGTACTTC.